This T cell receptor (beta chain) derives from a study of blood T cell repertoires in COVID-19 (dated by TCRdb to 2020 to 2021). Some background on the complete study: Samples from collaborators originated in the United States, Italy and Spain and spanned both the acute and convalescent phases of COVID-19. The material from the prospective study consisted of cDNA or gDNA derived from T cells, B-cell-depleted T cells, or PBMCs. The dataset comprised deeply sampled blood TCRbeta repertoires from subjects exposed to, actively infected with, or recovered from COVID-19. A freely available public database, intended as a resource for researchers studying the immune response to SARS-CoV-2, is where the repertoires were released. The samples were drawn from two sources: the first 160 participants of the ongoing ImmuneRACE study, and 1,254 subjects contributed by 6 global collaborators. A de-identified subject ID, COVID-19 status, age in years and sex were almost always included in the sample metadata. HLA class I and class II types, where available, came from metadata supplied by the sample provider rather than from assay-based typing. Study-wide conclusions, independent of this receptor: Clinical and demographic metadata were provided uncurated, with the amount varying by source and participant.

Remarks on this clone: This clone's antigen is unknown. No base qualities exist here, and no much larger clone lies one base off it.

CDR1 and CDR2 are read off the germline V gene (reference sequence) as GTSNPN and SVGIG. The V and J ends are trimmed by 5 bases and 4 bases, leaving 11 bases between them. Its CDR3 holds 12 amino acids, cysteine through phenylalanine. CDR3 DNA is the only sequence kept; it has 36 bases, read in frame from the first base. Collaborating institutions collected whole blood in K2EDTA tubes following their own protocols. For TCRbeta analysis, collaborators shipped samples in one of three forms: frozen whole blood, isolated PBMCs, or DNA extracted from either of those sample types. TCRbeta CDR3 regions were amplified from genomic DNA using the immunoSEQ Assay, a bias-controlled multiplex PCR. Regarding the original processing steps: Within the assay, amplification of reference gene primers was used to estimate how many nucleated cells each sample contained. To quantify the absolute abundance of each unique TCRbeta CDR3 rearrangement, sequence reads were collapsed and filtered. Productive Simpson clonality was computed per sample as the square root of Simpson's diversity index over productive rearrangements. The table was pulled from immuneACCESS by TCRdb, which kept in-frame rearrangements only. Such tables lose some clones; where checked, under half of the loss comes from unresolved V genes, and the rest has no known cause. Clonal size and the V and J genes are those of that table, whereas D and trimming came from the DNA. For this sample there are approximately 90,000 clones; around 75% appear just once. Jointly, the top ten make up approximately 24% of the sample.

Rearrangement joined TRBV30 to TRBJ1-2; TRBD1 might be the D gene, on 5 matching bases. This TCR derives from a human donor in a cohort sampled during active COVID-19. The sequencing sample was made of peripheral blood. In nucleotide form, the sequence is TGTGCCTGGGACTCTAGGGGCTATGGCTACACCTTC. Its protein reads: CAWDSRGYGYTF.